The 26 T cell receptor beta chains below all came from one sample that was sequenced in a study of T cells in women clearing cervical HPV infection. Produced via immunoSEQ multiplex PCR; TCRdb's table is partial and in-frame only. The sample table sets out fewer than 10,000 clones. The sample taken for sequencing was blood buffy coat. Source of these receptors: a woman aged 18-70 years with a cervical HPV16 infection that either progressed to CIN3+ or cleared (not recorded which).

The CDR3 bases that were read are TGCGCCAGCAGCTTTGACAGA. The encoded protein is CASSFDR. The entire CDR3 protein is CASSFDRLFF. The chain couples TRBV5-1 to TRBJ1-4, with D possibly matching TRBD1 (5 bases). The sequence runs out 3 residues before the end of the CDR3; the remainder is reconstructed from the germline J gene. CDR1 and CDR2 (germline): SGHRS, YFSETQ. The CDR3 is made up of 10 amino acids. The variable domain in full, with the rest retrieved from reference TRBV5-1 and TRBJ1-4, is KAGVTQTPRYLIKTRGQQVTLSCSPISGHRSVSWYQQTPGQGLQFLFEYFSETQRNKGNFPGRFSGRQFSNSRSEMNVSTLELGDSALYLCASSFDRLFFGSGTQLSVL.

Worth noting for this clone: The CDR3 end lies 3 residues beyond the end of the read and is filled in from the germline J gene. The chain uses TRBV19 and TRBJ2-3; 12 nucleotides align to TRBD1. Losses at the gene ends were 3 bases for V and 5 bases for J; bases not matched to a gene: 6. Germline CDR1 reads LNHDA; CDR2 reads SQIVND (reference sequence). This CDR3 has 16 amino acids. CDR3 DNA (partial): TGTGCCAGTAGTATCCGGGGACAGGGGGCTATAGATACG. Its protein is CASSIRGQGAIDT. The whole CDR3 is CASSIRGQGAIDTQYF.

Details on this clone: The CDR3 goes on 3 residues after the read ends, and that part is filled in from the germline J gene. V and J are TRBV2 and TRBJ1-5; D is perhaps TRBD1 (5 bases). The germline V gene has CDR1 SNHLY and CDR2 FYNNEI. Trimming pared 6 bases from V and 1 base from J, leaving 13 bases between. CDR3 size: 15 residues. CDR3 bases read: TGTGCCAGCAGCCCCGGGGGGGGGAGCAATCAGCCC. Translated, it gives CASSPGGGSNQP. The whole CDR3 protein is CASSPGGGSNQPQHF. The variable domain in full, with the rest retrieved from reference TRBV2 and TRBJ1-5, is EPEVTQTPSHQVTQMGQEVILRCVPISNHLYFYWYRQILGQKVEFLVSFYNNEISEKSEIFDDQFSVERPDGSNFTLKIRSTKLEDSAMYFCASSPGGGSNQPQHFGDGTRLSIL.

According to its frequency, this clone is medium-sized. The read ends 3 residues shy of where the CDR3 ends; the end is completed using the germline J gene. This chain uses TRBV9 with TRBJ2-2; 8 bases align to TRBD2. Germline V gene sequence: CDR1 SGDLS, CDR2 YYNGEE. This CDR3 comprises 13 residues. V gave up 2 bases and J gave up 6 bases; unmatched junction bases: 0. Here the CDR3 reads CASSVTSAGELFF. CDR3 DNA, as far as it was read: TGTGCCAGCAGCGTGACTAGCGCCGGGGAG. The full variable domain, with the rest looked up from reference TRBV9 and TRBJ2-2, is DSGVTQTPKHLITATGQRVTLRCSPRSGDLSVYWYQQSLDQGLQFLIQYYNGEERAKGNILERFSAQQFPDLHSELNLSSLELGDSALYFCASSVTSAGELFFGEGSRLTVL.

This clone is classed as medium-sized by frequency. The CDR3 end lies 3 residues beyond the end of the read and is filled in from the germline J gene. Other DNA sequences in this specimen translate into the identical CDR3. V and J are TRBV7-9 and TRBJ1-1; 7 bases are a match to TRBD1. Germline V gene data show CDR1 as SEHNR and CDR2 as FQNEAQ (reference sequence). Trimming at V came to 5 bases and at J to 3 bases, leaving 3 bases not matched to a gene. The CDR3 has 13 amino acids. CDR3: CASSPTGDTEAFF. The CDR3 bases that were read are TGTGCCAGCAGCCCTACAGGGGACACTGAA.

A word on this clone: The junction does not match germline at one end; this may be a read error. The read is 3 residues too short to cover the CDR3 end, so that end is filled in from the germline J gene. Other nucleotide sequences from this sample produce the same CDR3. The chain has TRBV19 and TRBJ1-3; possible D gene TRBD1, 5 bases. The germline V gene has CDR1 LNHDA and CDR2 SQIVND (reference sequence). The CDR3 is 15 amino acids. CDR3 sequence reads: CASRIKQDPGNTIYF. The DNA read from the CDR3 is TGTGCCAGTAGGATAAAACAGGATCCTGGAAACACA.

Here the CDR3 reads CASARSTDTQYF. The sequenced CDR3 bases are TGTGCCTCCGCGCGGAGCACAGATACG. The V call is TRBV10-3, the J call TRBJ2-3; D unclear. The CDR3 goes on 3 residues after the read ends, and that part is filled in from the germline J gene. The V and J ends lost 11 bases and 0 bases respectively, with 9 bases between them. CDR1 and CDR2 from the germline V gene are ENHRY and SYGVKD. This CDR3 is built from 12 residues.

As to this clone: The CDR3 goes on 3 residues after the read ends, and that part is filled in from the germline J gene. The genes are TRBV9 and TRBJ2-5; 8 nucleotides match TRBD2. V lost 4 bases, J lost 4 bases, and 9 bases stayed unmatched. CDR3 size: 15 residues. Germline V CDR1 and CDR2: SGDLS, YYNGEE. Incomplete CDR3 DNA: TGTGCCAGCAGCAAGGGACTAGAGTTTGGAGAGACC. Protein product: CASSKGLEFGET. The full CDR3 protein reads CASSKGLEFGETQYF.

Concerning this clone itself: Read coverage stops 3 residues before the CDR3 terminus; the germline J gene supplies the remainder. This sequence joins TRBV18 and TRBJ1-2; 7 nucleotides agree with TRBD1. The CDR3 contains 15 residues. Germline V CDR1 and CDR2: KGHSH, LQKENI. The part of the CDR3 DNA that was read is TGTGCCAGCTCACCCCGACTAGCGGGGACAGATACC. Translating it yields CASSPRLAGTDT. In full, the CDR3 is CASSPRLAGTDTYTF.

Concerning this clone itself: The sequenced fragment ends 3 residues before the CDR3 boundary, so the rest is inferred from the germline J gene. The V call is TRBV6-2 or TRBV6-3, the J call TRBJ2-3, with 8 bases aligning to TRBD2. Per the germline V gene, CDR1 is MNHEY and CDR2 is SVGEGT. This CDR3 has 15 residues. With 8 bases clipped from V and 5 bases from J, the junction kept 12 bases outside the gene matches. CDR3 residues: CASENGGAAGDTQYF. The covered CDR3 bases are TGTGCCAGCGAAAACGGGGGGGCCGCGGGAGATACG.

CDR3 sequence reads: CASSLRTSGGMETQYF. The CDR3 DNA, read in part, is TGCGCCAGCAGCCTTCGGACTAGCGGGGGGATGGAGACC. V is TRBV5-1 and J is TRBJ2-5; 14 nucleotides match TRBD2. The observed sequence ends 3 residues before the CDR3 terminus, with the missing tail filled in from the germline J gene. Germline V CDR1 and CDR2: SGHRS, YFSETQ. The CDR3 sequence is 16 residues long. Unmatched junction bases numbered 7, after V lost 4 bases and J lost 5 bases.

About this clone: Read data end 3 residues before the CDR3 end; the end is taken from the germline J gene. The V gene is TRBV19, the J gene TRBJ1-2, with D maybe TRBD1 (5 bases). Trimming took 5 bases from V and 7 from J, leaving 14 bases between them. CDR3 length: 13 residues. The germline gives CDR1 LNHDA, CDR2 SQIVND (reference sequence). The CDR3 spells CASSFLGGTGYTF. The covered CDR3 bases are TGTGCCAGTAGTTTTTTGGGGGGGACTGGC. Combining the CDR3 with reference TRBV19 and TRBJ1-2 gives the whole variable domain DGGITQSPKYLFRKEGQNVTLSCEQNLNHDAMYWYRQDPGQGLRLIYYSQIVNDFQKGDIAEGYSVSREKKESFPLTVTSAQKNPTAFYLCASSFLGGTGYTFGSGTRLTVV.

CDR3 DNA, as far as it was read: TGTGCCAGCAGCTTAGTCAAGGGGAACTATGGC. It is translated as CASSLVKGNYG. The full CDR3 reads CASSLVKGNYGYTF. This chain links TRBV11-2 with TRBJ1-2, with D possibly matching TRBD1 (5 bases). Sequencing ends 3 residues short of the CDR3 end; the germline J gene provides the rest. CDR3 length: 14 residues. The germline CDR1 and CDR2 sequences are SGHAT and FQNNGV. Between the trimmed V and J ends, which lost 1 base and 2 bases, there was a span of 8 bases.

In regard to this clone: The read falls 3 residues short of the CDR3 end, and the missing part is taken from the germline J gene. This sequence joins TRBV19 and TRBJ2-7; 9 bases match TRBD1. V lost 4 bases, J lost 0 bases, and 7 bases stayed unmatched. CDR1 LNHDA and CDR2 SQIVND come from the germline V gene (reference sequence). The CDR3 spans 16 residues. The covered CDR3 bases are TGTGCCAGTAGTAGCCCCCGGGACAGGGCCTCCTACGAG. It codes for CASSSPRDRASYE. In full, the CDR3 is CASSSPRDRASYEQYF.

The CDR3 reads CASKEGGVNYGYTF. The part of the CDR3 DNA that was read is TGTGCCAGCAAGGAAGGAGGGGTAAACTATGGC. The V and J genes are TRBV3-1 (or the pseudogene TRBV3-2) and TRBJ1-2; maybe TRBD1 (5 bases). The read ends 3 residues before the CDR3 terminus; that terminus is restored from the germline J gene. This CDR3 spans 14 amino acids. Per germline, CDR1 LGHDT and CDR2 YNNKEL (reference sequence). V was pared by 7 bases and J by 2 bases, with 14 bases between.

As for this clone: The read terminates 3 residues ahead of where the CDR3 ends, so the germline J gene completes it. The chain couples TRBV20-1 to TRBJ1-5, with 7 nucleotides matching TRBD1. J lost 2 bases, V lost 5 bases, and 12 bases had no gene match. The germline V gene has CDR1 DFQATT and CDR2 SNEGSKA (reference sequence). The CDR3 extends over 16 amino acids. CDR3 in amino acids: CSAAHYRGNGNQPQHF. CDR3 DNA (partial): TGCAGTGCTGCGCATTACAGGGGTAACGGCAATCAGCCC.

Notes on this clone: The CDR3 extends 3 residues past the end of the read, so its final part is completed from the germline J gene. This sequence joins TRBV6-1 and TRBJ1-4; 8 bases are shared with TRBD1. The germline CDR1 and CDR2 sequences are MNHNS and SASEGT. J gave up 5 bases and V 4 bases, and 6 bases lay outside the gene matches. The CDR3 length is 15 residues. The CDR3 DNA, read in part, is TGTGCCAGCAGTGCCTTAAACAGGGGGAATGAAAAA. This sequence encodes CASSALNRGNEK. The complete CDR3 reads CASSALNRGNEKLFF.

Regarding this clone: The read gets to within 3 residues of the CDR3 end, and the germline J gene fills in the rest. The rearrangement joins TRBV7-2 to TRBJ1-2; 7 bases fit TRBD1. Germline-derived CDR1 and CDR2 are SGHTA and FQGNSA. This CDR3 is 14 amino acids long. V lost 3 bases to trimming and J lost 4 bases; unmatched junction nucleotides: 5. CDR3 in amino acids: CASSFSWDSYGYTF. CDR3 DNA (partial): TGTGCCAGCAGCTTCTCGTGGGACAGCTATGGC.

In the case of this clone: The read halts 3 residues ahead of the CDR3 end, with the missing end drawn from the germline J gene. The chain combines TRBV29-1 with TRBJ2-4; TRBD1 matches at 9 bases. J lost 4 bases, V lost 3 bases, and 4 bases had no gene match. Germline V CDR1 and CDR2: SQVTM, ANQGSEA. The CDR3 runs to 14 residues. The covered CDR3 bases are TGCAGCGTTGACCCTGGACAGGGGAAAAACATT. Residues: CSVDPGQGKNI. The entire CDR3 reads CSVDPGQGKNIQYF.

The CDR3 protein is CASRGAGTVYEQYF. The part of the CDR3 DNA that was read is TGTGCCAGCAGGGGGGCCGGGACGGTCTACGAG. This chain uses TRBV12-3 or TRBV12-4 with TRBJ2-7; D is possibly TRBD1 (6 bases). The read gets to within 3 residues of the CDR3 end, and the germline J gene fills in the rest. The CDR3 contains 14 residues. V was pared by 6 bases and J by 3 bases, with 15 bases between.

Details on this clone: The read is 3 residues too short to cover the CDR3 end, so that end is filled in from the germline J gene. The V and J genes are TRBV19 and TRBJ1-1; unclear D gene. CDR1 and CDR2 from the germline V gene are LNHDA and SQIVND (reference sequence). V lost 5 bases and J lost 1, with 8 bases in between. The CDR3 contains 13 residues. CDR3 bases read: TGTGCCAGTAGTGAACACAAGAACACTGAA. The encoded protein is CASSEHKNTE. The entire CDR3 sequence reads CASSEHKNTEAFF.

Concerning this clone: Relative to the germline gene, one junction end is altered; a read error may explain this. The CDR3 extends 3 residues past the end of the read, so its final part is completed from the germline J gene. The sample carries other DNA sequences with the same CDR3. V and J are TRBV19 and TRBJ1-3; weak D call: TRBD1 (5 bases). CDR3 length: 15 amino acids. CDR1 is LNHDA, CDR2 SQIVND, per germline (reference sequence). The CDR3 bases that were read are TGTGCCAGTAGGATAAAACAGGATCCTGGAAACACT. Protein sequence: CASRIKQDPGNT. The complete CDR3 protein is CASRIKQDPGNTIYF.

About this clone: The CDR3 goes on 3 residues after the read ends, and that part is filled in from the germline J gene. The rearrangement links TRBV19 to TRBJ2-1; 7 nucleotides agree with TRBD1. J gave up 3 bases and V 6 bases, and 5 bases lay outside the gene matches. CDR3 length: 14 residues. Looked up from germline, CDR1 is LNHDA and CDR2 is SQIVND (reference sequence). The covered CDR3 bases are TGTGCCAGTAGGGGACAGCACAGCTACAATGAG. Residues: CASRGQHSYNE. The whole CDR3 sequence reads CASRGQHSYNEQFF.

Worth noting for this clone: The sequence runs out 3 residues before the end of the CDR3; the remainder is reconstructed from the germline J gene. This chain connects TRBV4-2 to TRBJ1-6, with 7 bases identical to TRBD1. Germline V gene data show CDR1 as LGHNA and CDR2 as YNFKEQ. There are 16 residues in the CDR3. CDR3 DNA (partial): TGTGCCAGCAGCCAAGTGCGACAGGGAAATATGAGGACC. Translation gives CASSQVRQGNMRT. The entire CDR3 protein is CASSQVRQGNMRTLHF.

Worth noting for this clone: The read halts 3 residues ahead of the CDR3 end, with the missing end drawn from the germline J gene. V is TRBV5-1 and J is TRBJ2-3; 13 bases match TRBD2. The CDR3 covers 15 residues. Germline assignment: CDR1 SGHRS and CDR2 YFSETQ. CDR3 bases read: TGCGCCAGCAGCTCCGGGACTAGCGGGGACCAGACG. This gives the protein CASSSGTSGDQT. The CDR3 reads in full as CASSSGTSGDQTQYF.

A remark on this clone: The read finishes 3 residues shy of the CDR3 end, and the germline J gene is used to complete it. The J gene is TRBJ2-3, the V gene TRBV5-1; TRBD1 matches at 9 bases. J gave up 4 bases and V 3 bases, and 9 bases lay outside the gene matches. Germline V gene data show CDR1 as SGHRS and CDR2 as YFSETQ. The CDR3 spans 16 residues. The CDR3 DNA, read in part, is TGCGCCAGCAGCTCAGCATCCGGGACAGGGTCAGATACG. Translation gives CASSSASGTGSDT. The whole CDR3 reads CASSSASGTGSDTQYF.